The 3 T cell receptor beta chains listed next were all sequenced from one sample in a study of PD-1 blockade in classical Hodgkin lymphoma. Assay: immunoSEQ multiplex PCR; the TCRdb copy retains only in-frame clones and omits some. This sample yields 75,000 to 100,000 clones, of which over 80% are seen a single time; 9.5% to 15% belongs to the top ten. Brentuximab vedotin exposure varied, and every patient relapsed after autologous stem cell transplantation. The specimen comprised peripheral blood mononuclear cells (PBMCs), sampled at baseline. The origin of the receptors is a human donor with classical Hodgkin lymphoma.

The CDR3 spells CSVEAGMNTEAFF. CDR3 DNA sequence: TGCAGCGTTGAAGCCGGCATGAACACTGAAGCTTTCTTT. The chain joins TRBV29-1 to TRBJ1-1; D is undetermined. Deletions cut 1 base from V and 0 bases from J, with 6 bases between. The CDR3 is 13 amino acids. Germline CDR1 and CDR2: SQVTM and ANQGSEA.

The CDR3 DNA follows: TGTGCCAGCAGCGTAGGGGCTAGCGGGTCCCGTAGCTCCTACAATGAGCAGTTCTTC. Amino acid sequence: CASSVGASGSRSSYNEQFF. This sequence joins TRBV9 and TRBJ2-1, with 8 bases that match TRBD2. The V segment lost 0 bases and the J segment 0 bases; nucleotides outside the gene matches: 11. CDR3 size: 19 residues. Germline lookup yields CDR1 SGDLS and CDR2 YYNGEE.

Details on this clone: It may be a read error: a sequence one base away is much more abundant. Other DNA sequences in this sample translate to the same CDR3. The chain combines TRBV2 with TRBJ2-3, with 7 bases fitting TRBD2. Trimming removed 6 bases from V and 1 base from J; junction bases left unmatched: 1. Germline CDR1 is SNHLY and CDR2 is FYNNEI. This CDR3 spans 13 amino acids. CDR3 DNA sequence: TGTGCCAGCAGCCTAGCGGGCACAGATACGCAGTATTTT. As protein: CASSLAGTDTQYF.